This TCR beta chain emerged from a study of blood T cells in healthy people across ages (dated by TCRdb to the mid-2010s). For the wider study: Template switching captured roughly one uniquely barcoded TCR beta cDNA molecule per two T cells in model experiments. Using deep sequencing normalized with unique cDNA molecular identifiers, the study measured how TCR beta repertoire diversity changes with age. The donors were divided into four age groups: young (average approximately 15 years), middle-aged (about 39), aged (about 62) and long-lived (about 84). To avoid experimental bias, donors of different ages were spread randomly across the sequencing lanes. For two donors (one aged 18 to 30 and one aged 80 or older), the study analyzed two additional independent replicas of 1 million unique cDNA reads from the same blood draw.

The donors were some 36 Caucasian individuals from Russia, aged roughly 6 to 90 years, who were systemically healthy. Approximately 10 milliliters of peripheral blood were collected from each donor into EDTA-treated Vacutainer tubes. Ficoll-Paque density-gradient centrifugation was used to isolate PBMCs, with at least 6.5 million per sample. Trizol reagent was used to extract total RNA from the PBMCs, yielding at least 5.5 micrograms per sample. The percentages of naive CD45RAhigh/CD27high T cells were determined by flow cytometry on a PBMC aliquot from every donor. The library came from 5' RACE. These reads were obtained on an Illumina HiSeq 2500. A second about 7 to 12 cycle PCR used a sample-barcoded 5' primer and a J-beta primer mix. Each TCR beta cDNA molecule received a unique molecular identifier from a template-switch 5' adaptor carrying 12 random nucleotides. At least 2.5 million CDR3-containing paired-end reads were obtained from each sample. First-strand cDNA was synthesized from all RNA with the Mint cDNA synthesis kit, primed by a TRBC-specific oligonucleotide. After uracil-DNA glycosylase treatment, a first 18-cycle PCR used universal primers M1SS and BC2_uni_R on all cDNA. The original pipeline was this. Normalization of each sample was performed by random selection of 1 million high-quality reads, each carrying a distinct molecular identifier. Reads sharing molecular identifiers were discarded rather than binned into consensus sequences. CDR3 identification, clonotype clustering and error correction used MiTCR with a Q25 quality threshold and the strictest error-elimination algorithm. A nonparametric unseen species model using Euler transformation provided a lower-bound estimate of total TCR beta diversity. The public reads were reprocessed in TCRdb via fastp at Q25 and MiXCR, keeping in-frame beta chains. Here each entry gathers all rows of one CDR3 protein and keeps the most common genes and DNA. These V and J calls are TCRdb output, not the study's own analysis. Recorded for this sample are fewer than 1.5 million distinct CDR3 sequences; approximately 40% of them occurred a single time. 7.9% of the sample rests with the top ten.

As concerns this clonotype: This receptor's antigen is unknown. Base qualities are not provided; no much larger clone lies one nucleotide away.

Summary of the overall study and its limitations: Observed TCR beta diversity correlated strongly with the percentage of naive T cells measured by flow cytometry. Because donor CMV infection status was unknown, age-related changes in expanded clonotypes were potentially confounded. Compared with the aged group, more naive CD4+ T cells, fewer expanded clones and increased TCR diversity were shown by the long-lived group, suggesting age selection. Total diversity estimates from one million sequenced T cells were considered lower bounds and underestimates. Bulk unsorted PBMC profiling prevented conclusive comparison of naive and antigen-experienced compartments. Observed TCR beta diversity per million T cells fell roughly linearly with age, and a significant reduction was already apparent by age roughly 40.

The CDR3 sequence holds 16 residues, the cysteine and phenylalanine included. Just the 48-base CDR3 DNA is kept, in frame starting at base 1. V is cut by 0 bases and J by 4 bases, and the space between the germline ends is 16 bases. The CDR1 and CDR2 encoded by the germline V gene are MGHRA and YSYEKL. This receptor was obtained from a woman between 18 and 29 years old in good health. Sequenced input: blood. The sequence is built from TRBV4-1 and TRBJ2-7; the D gene assignment is ambiguous. The CDR3 region: CASSQDVRAVRYEQYF. The sequenced DNA is TGCGCCAGCAGCCAAGATGTTCGTGCGGTAAGATACGAGCAGTACTTC.